This TCR beta chain was sequenced in a study of blood T cell repertoires in COVID-19. Overall study context: T cells, B-cell-depleted T cells, or PBMCs supplied cDNA or gDNA.

In the original analysis: Researchers report that nucleated cell counts were estimated from reference gene primer amplification. Generated by immunoSEQ multiplex PCR, the TCRdb table keeps only in-frame clones and is missing some. V and J calls and clone size are as listed in that table; D and trimming were resolved from the DNA. The sample comprises fewer than 350,000 clones, roughly 86% of which are singletons, and about 10% rests with the top ten. CDR1 is LNHNV and CDR2 is YYDKDF in the germline V gene (reference sequence). The CDR3 length is 13 residues. The ends were cut back, 9 bases at V and 2 bases at J, with 13 bases in the middle.

V and J are TRBV15 and TRBJ1-1, with no clear D. The origin of this receptor is a man aged 35-49 years with active or convalescent COVID-19. Source material: peripheral blood. CDR3 DNA: TGTGCCACTGCACCGGAGGTCAACACTGAAGCTTTCTTT. Protein product: CATAPEVNTEAFF.